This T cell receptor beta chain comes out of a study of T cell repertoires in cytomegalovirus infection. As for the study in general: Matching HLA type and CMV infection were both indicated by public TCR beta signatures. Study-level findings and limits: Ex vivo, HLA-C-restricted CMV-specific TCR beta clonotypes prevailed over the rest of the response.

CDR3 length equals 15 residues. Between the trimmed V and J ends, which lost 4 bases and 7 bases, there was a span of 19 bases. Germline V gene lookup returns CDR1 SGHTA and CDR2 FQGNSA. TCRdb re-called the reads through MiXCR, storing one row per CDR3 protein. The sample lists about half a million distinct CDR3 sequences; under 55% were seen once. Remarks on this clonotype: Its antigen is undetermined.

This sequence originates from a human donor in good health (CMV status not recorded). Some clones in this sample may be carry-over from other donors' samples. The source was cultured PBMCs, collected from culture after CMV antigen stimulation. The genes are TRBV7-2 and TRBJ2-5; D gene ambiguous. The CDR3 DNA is TGTGCCAGCAGCTCTACAGCGATTTCCGACGGGACCCAGTACTTC. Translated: CASSSTAISDGTQYF.